The T cell receptor (beta chain) described here comes from a study of T cell responses to AZD1222 COVID-19 vaccine. Study-level findings and limits: Vaccine-associated CD4 TCRs spanned spike, dominant at 160-218 and 743-854. Vaccination with two AZD1222 doses was followed by a rise in Spike-specific TCR breadth and depth. It should be noted that donors were predominantly white British and more often female, and clonal diversity was possibly underestimated. Samples come after the peak T cell response, not at day 14.

The V gene end was trimmed by 0 bases and the J gene end by 0 bases; junction bases not matched to a gene: 11. In germline, CDR1 is MNHEY, CDR2 SMNVEV (reference sequence). The CDR3 runs to 19 residues. Some clones are missing from TCRdb's copy, which holds only in-frame ones; the method was immunoSEQ multiplex PCR. Here the sample spans 95,000 to 150,000 clones, approximately 89% being singletons. To note about this clone: What it recognizes is unknown.

The rearrangement links TRBV27 to TRBJ2-7; 10 bases agree with TRBD2. The sequence was obtained from an adult in good health. The sample in question was peripheral blood, obtained on day 0 of AZD1222 vaccination. This CDR3 reads CASSLSIEGTSVFSYEQYF. The CDR3 nucleotides read TGTGCCAGCAGTTTATCGATTGAGGGGACTAGCGTATTCTCCTACGAGCAGTACTTC.